Following are 15 T cell receptor beta chains from one sample sequenced in a study of blood T cell repertoires in COVID-19. Method: immunoSEQ multiplex PCR; TCRdb's copy keeps in-frame clones and lacks some. Of a few hundred thousand clones detected, about 87% appear once; the ten largest clones hold approximately 5.3%. Sequencing used peripheral blood. These receptors were collected from a woman aged 60-75 years with COVID-19, enrolled during active disease.

The CDR3, as DNA: TGTGCCAGCAGACTTCGAGAGACCCAGTACTTC. It is translated as CASRLRETQYF. The chain employs TRBV28 and TRBJ2-5; D gene unclear. The CDR3 has 11 amino acids. The V gene's germline CDR1 is MDHEN and CDR2 SYDVKM. Deletions cut 6 bases from V and 4 bases from J, with 6 bases between.

V is TRBV24-1 and J is TRBJ2-1, with TRBD1 identical over 7 bases. This CDR3 contains 18 residues. In germline, CDR1 is KGHDR, CDR2 SFDVKD. Trimming removed 5 bases from V and 2 bases from J; junction bases left unmatched: 14. CDR3 amino acids: CATSGVEGKGQPYNEQFF. The CDR3 coding sequence is TGTGCCACCAGTGGTGTCGAAGGAAAGGGACAGCCCTACAATGAGCAGTTCTTC.

The chain joins TRBV7-2 to TRBJ2-3; the match to TRBD2 covers 9 bases. Germline V lookup: CDR1 SGHTA, CDR2 FQGNSA. CDR3 length equals 16 residues. The V gene end was trimmed by 5 bases and the J gene end by 0 bases; junction bases not matched to a gene: 6. The DNA of the CDR3 is TGTGCCAGCAGCAACAGACTAGCGGCTAGCACAGATACGCAGTATTTT. This codes for CASSNRLAASTDTQYF.

The chain carries TRBV6-2 or TRBV6-3 and TRBJ2-7; 13 nucleotides align to TRBD2. The length of the CDR3 is 17 residues. V was clipped by 0 bases and J by 3 bases; unmatched bases: 5. The V gene's germline CDR1 is MNHEY and CDR2 SVGEGT. This chain's CDR3 is CASSYSGLAGSVYEQYF. CDR3 nucleotide sequence: TGTGCCAGCAGTTACTCGGGACTAGCGGGATCAGTCTACGAGCAGTACTTC.

The gene calls are TRBV15 and TRBJ2-1, with D unresolved. Germline V gene sequence: CDR1 LNHNV, CDR2 YYDKDF (reference sequence). The germline V and J ends were trimmed by 5 bases and 8 bases, with 10 bases remaining between them. The CDR3 has 12 residues. CDR3 protein: CATSRVRHEQFF. The DNA of the CDR3 is TGTGCCACCAGCCGGGTGAGACATGAGCAGTTCTTC.

The chain combines TRBV5-1 with TRBJ2-3, with TRBD2 matching 11 bases. V shed 4 bases and J 3 bases; nucleotides not matched to a gene: 7. The CDR3 consists of 16 residues. The germline gives CDR1 SGHRS, CDR2 YFSETQ. The DNA for the CDR3 is TGCGCCAGCAGCCCCCCGACTAGCGGGACAACAGATACGCAGTATTTT. Translating gives CASSPPTSGTTDTQYF.

The chain uses TRBV11-2 and TRBJ1-1, with 9 bases fitting TRBD1. CDR3 length: 15 amino acids. CDR1 is SGHAT, CDR2 FQNNGV, per germline. J gave up 1 base and V 3 bases, and 3 bases lay outside the gene matches. The CDR3 bases are TGTGCCAGCAGCTTTAGGGGACAGGGGAACACTGAAGCTTTCTTT. Its translation: CASSFRGQGNTEAFF.

The CDR3 loop reads CASSLAGGPNQPQHF. The CDR3 nucleotides are TGCGCCAGCAGCTTGGCCGGGGGGCCAAACCAGCCCCAGCATTTT. The chain uses TRBV5-1 and TRBJ1-5; the D gene is possibly TRBD1 (6 bases). The germline CDR1 and CDR2 sequences are SGHRS and YFSETQ. V lost 0 bases to trimming and J lost 7 bases, with 14 bases between them. This CDR3 is built from 15 residues.

The chain recombines TRBV5-1 with TRBJ2-7; 9 bases line up with TRBD1. Germline lookup yields CDR1 SGHRS and CDR2 YFSETQ. Trimming at V came to 3 bases and at J to 1 base, leaving 5 bases not matched to a gene. This CDR3 comprises 15 residues. CDR3 coding DNA: TGCGCCAGCAGCTACGACAGGGGGTTGTCCTACGAGCAGTACTTC. This sequence encodes CASSYDRGLSYEQYF.

Comment on this clone: No conserved phenylalanine or tryptophan is present at the end of the CDR3, so a read error is the likely explanation. Because the CDR3's place on the DNA is in doubt, the DNA is left out and the CDR3 is given as listed by TCRdb. V gene TRBV21-1 combines with J gene TRBJ1-2; TRBD1, as called in the table, went unchecked against the DNA. TRBV21-1 is annotated as a pseudogene. The CDR3 adds up to 9 amino acids, both ends counted. CDR3 loop: CASGTDSVS.

The chain links TRBV4-3 to TRBJ2-7; D may be TRBD1 (5 bases). Germline lookup yields CDR1 LGHNA and CDR2 YSLEER. The CDR3 consists of 14 residues. Trimming took 3 bases from V and 0 from J, leaving 9 bases between them. CDR3 residues: CASSQGRGSYEQYF. CDR3 bases: TGCGCCAGCAGCCAGGGTAGGGGCTCCTACGAGCAGTACTTC.

The rearrangement uses TRBV5-1 and TRBJ2-1; 7 bases are shared with TRBD1. Trimming cost V 4 bases and J 6 bases; bases outside gene matches: 16. This CDR3 has 17 residues. Germline V lookup: CDR1 SGHRS, CDR2 YFSETQ. The CDR3 nucleotides are TGCGCCAGCAGCGTAACGACTGGGACAGCTCGGTCCAATGAGCAGTTCTTC. Protein product: CASSVTTGTARSNEQFF.

The V and J genes are TRBV29-1 and TRBJ2-6, with TRBD2 as a possible D gene (5 bases). Germline V gene lookup returns CDR1 SQVTM and CDR2 ANQGSEA. V lost 4 bases and J lost 4, with 11 bases in between. This CDR3 is built from 14 residues. CDR3 in amino acids: CSVGAGTGANVLTF. The DNA for the CDR3 is TGCAGCGTTGGGGCGGGTACCGGGGCCAACGTCCTGACTTTC.

In its sample, this clone was seen many times. The V gene is TRBV20-1, the J gene TRBJ2-6; TRBD1 matches at 11 bases. The trim removed 3 bases at V and 0 bases at J, leaving 4 bases unmatched. This CDR3 is 17 amino acids long. The germline V gene has CDR1 DFQATT and CDR2 SNEGSKA (reference sequence). CDR3 sequence reads: CSASRGTGGSGANVLTF. The CDR3 nucleotides read TGCAGTGCTAGTCGTGGGACAGGGGGCTCTGGGGCCAACGTCCTGACTTTC.

The chain couples TRBV6-1 to TRBJ2-1; no clear D. V dropped 2 bases and J dropped 10 bases, with 18 bases sitting between them. The germline V gene has CDR1 MNHNS and CDR2 SASEGT. The length of the CDR3 is 15 residues. For the CDR3, the DNA is TGTGCCAGCAGTGAATTTACAGATCGTCCTCGCGAGCAGTTCTTC. Translated: CASSEFTDRPREQFF.